This T cell receptor beta chain was profiled in a study of cytomegalovirus exposure and HLA in healthy donors. PCR involved 60 Vbeta and 13 Jbeta primers. Sequenced by immunoSEQ multiplex PCR; TCRdb stores in-frame clones only, minus some. The sample contains 89,000 or so clones, over 60% of which appear only once. In germline, CDR1 is SNHLY, CDR2 FYNNEI. The CDR3 consists of 13 residues. The junction had 6 bases not matched to a gene; V was cut back by 7 bases and J by 7 bases. Input material: PBMCs. This chain joins TRBV2 and TRBJ2-1; 8 positions match TRBD2. The clonotype was recovered from a man between 60 and 75 years old in good health and CMV-seronegative. CDR3 in DNA: TGTGCCAGCACCGGGACTAGAAGAAATGAGCAGTTCTTC. It encodes CASTGTRRNEQFF.